This T cell receptor beta chain originates from a study of T cells after yellow fever vaccination. Across the whole study: Where fractions had low cell numbers, libraries were prepared from them with the SMART-Seq v4 Ultra Low Input RNA kit. Findings and caveats of the study: Reappearing after the booster were most of the clones from primary vaccination (roughly 96% CD4, approximately 89% CD8). The secondary T-cell response peaked on day 5, not day 15, but was weaker.

Making TCR cDNA involved 5'RACE template switching, which added UMIs and a universal primer site. TCRdb re-called the 5' RACE reads through MiXCR, storing one row per CDR3 protein. The data show almost 600,000 distinct CDR3 sequences, less than 15% seen once. This clonotype was counted between two and nine times. Its antigen is currently unknown. V gave up 7 bases and J gave up 5 bases; unmatched junction bases: 8. CDR1 and CDR2 (germline): SQVTM, ANQGSEA. This CDR3 has 13 residues. The J gene is TRBJ1-5, the V gene TRBV29-1, with 7 nucleotides matching TRBD1. The clonotype originates from a man aged 30 to 39 who received the YFV17D yellow fever vaccine. Sequenced material: PBMCs, taken on the day of the yellow fever booster vaccination. The DNA of the CDR3 is TGCAGCGACGGGACAGTAAGGGATCAGCCCCAGCATTTT. Protein product: CSDGTVRDQPQHF.